This entry lists 7 T cell receptor beta chains sequenced from one sample in a study of OX40 agonist ivuxolimab in advanced cancers. Clones were sequenced by immunoSEQ multiplex PCR, and TCRdb holds only the in-frame ones, with some missing. This sample has tens of thousands of clones, with about 87% found just once. The sequencing here drew on CD4+ or CD8+ T cells sorted from blood, taken in a trial of the OX40 agonist ivuxolimab. The source is an adult with an advanced solid tumor such as melanoma, head and neck, liver or kidney cancer.

The rearrangement uses TRBV4-1 and TRBJ2-1; D is perhaps TRBD1 or TRBD2 (5 bases each). This CDR3 has 16 residues. Germline CDR1 is MGHRA and CDR2 is YSYEKL. The ends were cut back, 0 bases at V and 2 bases at J, with 11 bases in the middle. This CDR3 reads CASSQDLWGTYNEQFF. CDR3 bases: TGCGCCAGCAGCCAAGATTTATGGGGGACCTACAATGAGCAGTTCTTC.

In this sample, this clone turned up once. This chain connects TRBV23-1 to TRBJ2-2; tentatively, D is TRBD2 (6 bases). TRBV23-1 is identified as an open reading frame with a role that is uncertain. Between the trimmed V and J ends, which lost 11 bases and 0 bases, there was a span of 25 bases. This CDR3 region has 18 residues. The CDR3 DNA is TGCGCCGGGCCGAGTTTGCGGGAACTATTCGCGAACACCGGGGAGCTGTTTTTT. Translating it yields CAGPSLRELFANTGELFF.

This sequence joins TRBV5-1 and TRBJ2-2; D gene ambiguous. The CDR3 runs to 15 residues. CDR1 SGHRS and CDR2 YFSETQ come from the germline V gene. V gave up 0 bases and J gave up 5 bases, with 11 bases separating them. The CDR3 is CASSLEPHSTGELFF. For the CDR3, the DNA is TGCGCCAGCAGCTTGGAACCGCATAGTACCGGGGAGCTGTTTTTT.

The chain couples TRBV29-1 to TRBJ1-2; 7 nucleotides align to TRBD1. The CDR3 totals 12 residues. With 5 bases clipped from V and 7 bases from J, the junction kept 7 bases outside the gene matches. In germline, CDR1 is SQVTM, CDR2 ANQGSEA. The CDR3 sequence is CSVRLTGAGYTF. CDR3 coding DNA: TGCAGCGTTCGTCTTACAGGGGCTGGCTACACCTTC.

This rearrangement joins TRBV6-5 to TRBJ2-7; 8 bases fit TRBD1. The CDR3 consists of 14 residues. Germline values: CDR1 MNHEY, CDR2 SVGAGI. V lost 5 bases to trimming and J lost 7 bases; unmatched junction nucleotides: 10. The CDR3 loop reads CASSDPDRVIEQYF. DNA for the CDR3: TGTGCCAGCAGTGACCCGGACAGGGTTATTGAGCAGTACTTC.

The rearrangement joins TRBV7-2 to TRBJ1-5; D unresolved. With 1 base removed from V and 7 bases from J, the gap between germline ends came to 11 bases. Germline V gene lookup returns CDR1 SGHTA and CDR2 FQGNSA. The CDR3 contains 14 residues. CDR3 DNA: TGTGCCAGCAGCTTAGAAAGCATTCAGCAGCCCCAGCATTTT. This codes for CASSLESIQQPQHF.

The V gene is TRBV5-1, the J gene TRBJ1-1; D remains ambiguous. Germline values: CDR1 SGHRS, CDR2 YFSETQ. CDR3 size: 14 residues. The germline V and J ends were trimmed by 5 bases and 1 base, with 12 bases remaining between them. The CDR3 loop reads CASRLAIANTEAFF. CDR3 coding DNA: TGCGCCAGCAGGTTAGCAATTGCGAACACTGAAGCTTTCTTT.